Below, 21 T cell receptor beta chains from the same sample are listed, as sequenced in a study of cytomegalovirus exposure and HLA in healthy donors. Primers for the PCR totalled 60 Vbeta and 13 Jbeta. Sequencing used immunoSEQ multiplex PCR; TCRdb keeps in-frame clones, though not all of them. The sample includes about 130,000 clones, around 77% of them seen just once. Sequenced material: PBMCs. These receptors came from a man aged 30-40 years in good health and CMV-seronegative.

Turning to this clone: At one of its ends the junction is not consistent with the germline gene, which may arise from a read error. The chain links TRBV30 to TRBJ2-7; a weak D match, TRBD2 (6 bases). The CDR3 loop spans 9 amino acids. The germline V gene encodes CDR1 GTSNPN and CDR2 SVGIG (reference sequence). CDR3 sequence reads: CAWRRDGLF. The CDR3 bases are TGTGCCTGGAGAAGGGACGGACTATTC.

This clone was seen a handful of times. The rearrangement joins TRBV28 to TRBJ2-1, with 16 bases matching TRBD2. Losses at the gene ends were 6 bases for V and 10 bases for J; bases not matched to a gene: 3. The germline V gene has CDR1 MDHEN and CDR2 SYDVKM. The CDR3 runs to 14 residues. The CDR3 loop is CASSWGLAGGEQFF. Here the CDR3 DNA reads TGTGCCAGCAGCTGGGGACTAGCGGGAGGGGAGCAGTTCTTC.

This chain joins TRBV19 and TRBJ1-5; TRBD1 matches 7 bases. Germline V lookup: CDR1 LNHDA, CDR2 SQIVND (reference sequence). Trimming cost V 5 bases and J 6 bases; bases outside gene matches: 7. CDR3 length: 14 residues. The CDR3 loop reads CASSSGQVTQPQHF. In DNA form, the CDR3 reads TGTGCCAGTAGTTCCGGACAGGTGACTCAGCCCCAGCATTTT.

The chain couples TRBV28 to TRBJ1-1; no definite D call. This CDR3 has 13 amino acids. V was pared by 6 bases and J by 5 bases, with 13 bases between. Germline loops: CDR1 MDHEN, CDR2 SYDVKM. CDR3 bases: TGTGCCAGCAGCGGGAGAGAAAGGACTGAAGCTTTCTTT. Translating gives CASSGRERTEAFF.

The rearrangement uses TRBV2 and TRBJ2-3; D perhaps matches TRBD1 (6 bases). The CDR3 covers 14 residues. Trimming took 7 bases from V and 6 from J, leaving 17 bases between them. Germline CDR1 is SNHLY and CDR2 is FYNNEI. As DNA, the CDR3 is TGTGCCAGCACCCAGGGGACATCTTGGGATACGCAGTATTTT. Translating gives CASTQGTSWDTQYF.

The V call is TRBV10-3, the J call TRBJ2-1; 11 bases match TRBD2. V trimming: 2 bases; J trimming: 10 bases; junction bases outside the gene matches: 10. The CDR3 consists of 16 residues. Germline loops: CDR1 ENHRY, CDR2 SYGVKD. The CDR3 loop reads CAISERGSGRVGEQFF. Here the CDR3 DNA reads TGTGCCATCAGTGAGCGCGGTAGCGGGAGGGTCGGCGAGCAGTTCTTC.

The chain couples TRBV6-1 to TRBJ1-1; no reliable D call. CDR1 and CDR2 (germline): MNHNS, SASEGT. This CDR3 is 15 amino acids long. Trimming stripped 7 bases from V and 1 base from J, with 16 bases between. The CDR3 DNA reads as TGTGCCAGCAATGGTCGAGTAAGCGCGAACACTGAAGCTTTCTTT. As protein: CASNGRVSANTEAFF.

The chain combines TRBV30 with TRBJ2-1, with TRBD2 matching 7 bases. Trimming removed 1 base from V and 8 bases from J; junction bases left unmatched: 11. CDR1 is GTSNPN and CDR2 is SVGIG in the germline V gene (reference sequence). The CDR3 is 15 amino acids. The CDR3 protein is CAWSGDSGRWDEQFF. As DNA, the CDR3 is TGTGCCTGGAGTGGGGATTCCGGGAGGTGGGATGAGCAGTTCTTC.

The chain joins TRBV10-1 to TRBJ2-2; TRBD1 might be the D (5 bases). Trimming shortened V by 5 bases and J by 5 bases, and 9 bases separated the two germline ends. The CDR3 length is 13 residues. Germline lookup yields CDR1 WNHNN and CDR2 SYGVQD (reference sequence). This CDR3 is CASSSQGTGELFF. CDR3 DNA: TGCGCCAGCAGTTCCCAGGGAACCGGGGAGCTGTTTTTT.

This sequence joins TRBV30 and TRBJ2-5; 8 bases align to TRBD2. From germline, CDR1 is GTSNPN and CDR2 SVGIG (reference sequence). The length of the CDR3 is 16 residues. V was pared by 4 bases and J by 1 base, with 11 bases of the junction left unmatched. CDR3 coding DNA: TGTGCCTGGACGGGCCCAACTAGCGGCCTCCAAGAGACCCAGTACTTC. This gives the protein CAWTGPTSGLQETQYF.

This clone was seen just once. The V call is TRBV5-6, the J call TRBJ2-2; possibly TRBD1 for D (5 bases). Germline assignment: CDR1 SGHDT and CDR2 YYEEEE. V shed 0 bases and J shed 4 bases, with 10 bases lying between them. The CDR3 spans 15 residues. The CDR3 is CASSLARVRTGELFF. CDR3 bases: TGTGCCAGCAGCTTGGCCAGGGTACGCACCGGGGAGCTGTTTTTT.

The CDR3 protein is CASSEKWASGRDEQFF. The DNA for the CDR3 is TGTGCCAGCAGTGAAAAGTGGGCTAGCGGGAGGGATGAGCAGTTCTTC. The chain carries TRBV2 and TRBJ2-1; 12 bases align to TRBD2. The V gene end was trimmed by 2 bases and the J gene end by 8 bases; junction bases not matched to a gene: 7. CDR1 is SNHLY, CDR2 FYNNEI, per germline. The CDR3 consists of 16 residues.

The chain joins TRBV28 to TRBJ2-7; a weak D match, TRBD1 (5 bases). Looked up from germline, CDR1 is MDHEN and CDR2 is SYDVKM. Trimming stripped 6 bases from V and 1 base from J, with 13 bases between. This CDR3 has 14 amino acids. The DNA of the CDR3 is TGTGCCAGCAGGGGGCAGGGTCGTTCCTACGAGCAGTACTTC. It encodes CASRGQGRSYEQYF.

The CDR3 here is CASSYSRGGVDGYTF. The CDR3 DNA follows: TGTGCCAGCAGTTACTCGAGGGGAGGGGTGGATGGCTACACCTTC. The chain joins TRBV6-6 to TRBJ1-2, with D perhaps matching TRBD1 (5 bases). The CDR3 extends over 15 amino acids. The germline CDR1 and CDR2 sequences are MNHNY and SVGAGI (reference sequence). Trimming left V 0 bases short and J 6 bases short, with 14 bases between.

This chain joins TRBV4-2 and TRBJ2-7, with 11 bases lining up with TRBD1. Germline V CDR1 and CDR2: LGHNA, YNFKEQ. CDR3 length: 16 amino acids. V shed 3 bases, J shed 0 bases, and the junction held 4 bases outside the gene matches. The CDR3 sequence is CASSHGTGGSSYEQYF. The CDR3 bases are TGTGCCAGCAGCCACGGGACAGGGGGGTCCTCCTACGAGCAGTACTTC.

The V and J genes are TRBV6-1 and TRBJ2-3; D may be TRBD2 (6 bases). CDR3 length: 15 residues. V was trimmed by 1 base and J by 4 bases, leaving 12 bases between them. CDR1 is MNHNS, CDR2 SASEGT, per germline. The CDR3: CASSEGLGGADTQYF. The CDR3 nucleotides are TGTGCCAGCAGTGAAGGGCTGGGAGGCGCAGATACGCAGTATTTT.

For the CDR3, the DNA is TGTGCCAGCAGTTACTCGAGGAGCTCTGGGGCCAACGTCCTGACTTTC. Encoded protein: CASSYSRSSGANVLTF. V gene TRBV6-6 combines with J gene TRBJ2-6, with no clear D. Germline lookup yields CDR1 MNHNY and CDR2 SVGAGI (reference sequence). The CDR3 loop spans 16 amino acids. V was pared by 0 bases and J by 0 bases, with 6 bases between.

The rearrangement joins TRBV19 to TRBJ1-5; D is unclear. V gave up 5 bases and J gave up 2 bases, with 4 bases separating them. The CDR3 covers 12 residues. The germline V gene has CDR1 LNHDA and CDR2 SQIVND (reference sequence). The CDR3 bases are TGTGCCAGTAGTGCGGGCAATCAGCCCCAGCATTTT. Its translation is CASSAGNQPQHF.

This clone was counted only a few times. The rearrangement uses TRBV6-1 and TRBJ2-3, with D maybe TRBD2 (5 bases). V was pared by 6 bases and J by 1 base, with 14 bases between. The CDR3 extends over 15 amino acids. Germline V gene sequence: CDR1 MNHNS, CDR2 SASEGT. The CDR3 loop reads CASRGRSGGTDTQYF. The CDR3 nucleotides are TGTGCCAGCAGGGGGAGAAGCGGAGGCACAGATACGCAGTATTTT.

The chain carries TRBV19 and TRBJ1-5, with D possibly being TRBD1 (5 bases). The CDR3 loop spans 15 amino acids. The V end was cut by 3 bases, the J end by 4 bases, with 13 bases between. From germline, CDR1 is LNHDA and CDR2 SQIVND (reference sequence). The CDR3 coding sequence is TGTGCCAGTAGTATTTGGGACGGGGGAAATCAGCCCCAGCATTTT. Amino acids: CASSIWDGGNQPQHF. The full variable domain, completed using reference TRBV19 and TRBJ1-5, is DGGITQSPKYLFRKEGQNVTLSCEQNLNHDAMYWYRQDPGQGLRLIYYSQIVNDFQKGDIAEGYSVSREKKESFPLTVTSAQKNPTAFYLCASSIWDGGNQPQHFGDGTRLSIL.

This rearrangement joins TRBV6-5 to TRBJ2-5; D ambiguous. The germline V gene encodes CDR1 MNHEY and CDR2 SVGAGI. This CDR3 region has 15 residues. V was trimmed by 0 bases and J by 5 bases, leaving 13 bases between them. Here the CDR3 DNA reads TGTGCCAGCAGTTACTCGGAGACGGGTGGGGAGACCCAGTACTTC. It encodes CASSYSETGGETQYF.